These 16 T cell receptor beta chains came from one sample sequenced in a study of TET2 disruption in CD19-targeted CAR T cells. Treatment here: autologous CTL019 cells: CD19 CAR with 4-1BB and CD3 zeta domains. Using immunoSEQ multiplex PCR, the repertoire was profiled, and TCRdb retains in-frame clones only, with some absent. This table lists fewer than 30,000 clones. No cognate antigen is known for these TCRs. The sequenced sample was CD8- CAR+ T cells sorted from cultured blood T cells, obtained for CD19 CAR T cell therapy. Subset of the sample: CD8-negative CAR-positive T cells from the infusion product. These TCRs come from a man between 70 and 80 years old with chronic lymphocytic leukemia.

With regard to this clone: The CDR3 end is not reached by the read, which stops 3 residues before it; the germline J gene fills it in. The rearrangement links TRBV7-9 to TRBJ1-2, with D possibly TRBD1 on 6 matching bases. CDR1 SEHNR and CDR2 FQNEAQ come from the germline V gene (reference sequence). There are 13 residues in the CDR3. CDR3 amino acids: CASNTDRTYDYTF. Partial CDR3 DNA: TGTGCCAGCAATACCGACAGGACCTACGAC.

With respect to this clone: With the read ending 3 residues before the CDR3 end, the germline J gene is used to fill in that end. The chain is built from TRBV4-1 and TRBJ2-2, with 10 bases matching TRBD1. This CDR3 comprises 16 residues. Per the germline V gene, CDR1 is MGHRA and CDR2 is YSYEKL. Germline trimming cut 4 bases from V and 6 bases from J; bases unmatched to any gene: 8. The CDR3 DNA, read in part, is TGCGCCAGCAGCCTGGCCAGGACAGGGGGGGCCGGGGAG. Translated, it gives CASSLARTGGAGE. The entire CDR3 is CASSLARTGGAGELFF.

To note about this clone: From the germline J gene comes the end of the CDR3, since the read stops 3 residues before it. The rearrangement joins TRBV5-1 to TRBJ1-1; 7 bases are shared with TRBD1. Germline V gene data show CDR1 as SGHRS and CDR2 as YFSETQ. This CDR3 has 14 residues. V lost 3 bases to trimming and J lost 1 base; unmatched junction nucleotides: 3. CDR3 DNA (partial): TGCGCCAGCAGCTCACAGGGGAAGAACACTGAA. Translation: CASSSQGKNTE. The CDR3 reads in full as CASSSQGKNTEAFF.

On this clone itself: Sequencing ends 3 residues short of the CDR3 end; the germline J gene provides the rest. The chain recombines TRBV5-8 with TRBJ1-6, with 8 bases aligning to TRBD1. The V gene's germline CDR1 is SGHTS and CDR2 YDEGEE. Trimming took 4 bases from V and 7 from J; bases not matched to a gene: 4. This CDR3 region has 14 residues. The chain's CDR3 is CASSGQGGNSPLHF. The CDR3 DNA, read in part, is TGTGCCAGCAGCGGACAGGGAGGCAATTCACCC.

A word on this clone: The sequenced fragment ends 3 residues before the CDR3 boundary, so the rest is inferred from the germline J gene. The V call is TRBV28, the J call TRBJ2-3, with D possibly matching TRBD2 (5 bases). The V gene's germline CDR1 is MDHEN and CDR2 SYDVKM. Trimming shortened V by 3 bases and J by 5 bases, and 6 bases separated the two germline ends. The CDR3 has 12 amino acids. This chain's CDR3 is CASSLAGDTQYF. Partial CDR3 DNA: TGTGCCAGCAGTTTGGCGGGAGATACG.

Worth noting for this clone: The missing CDR3 end, 3 residues past where the read stops, is filled in from the germline J gene. The chain recombines TRBV20-1 with TRBJ2-5, with D perhaps matching TRBD1 (6 bases). Between the trimmed V and J ends, which lost 8 bases and 1 base, there was a span of 8 bases. Germline-derived CDR1 and CDR2 are DFQATT and SNEGSKA (reference sequence). This CDR3 comprises 11 residues. This CDR3 reads CSRQAQETQYF. The covered CDR3 bases are TGCAGTAGACAGGCCCAAGAGACC.

For this clone: With the read ending 3 residues before the CDR3 end, the germline J gene is used to fill in that end. The chain has TRBV5-1 and TRBJ2-3; D possibly corresponds to TRBD1 (6 bases). The CDR3 consists of 15 residues. Trimming took 4 bases from V and 2 from J, leaving 14 bases between them. The germline gives CDR1 SGHRS, CDR2 YFSETQ. The CDR3 protein is CASSRGQTDTDTQYF. CDR3 bases read: TGCGCCAGCAGCCGCGGACAGACTGACACAGATACG. Full variable domain (rest looked up from reference TRBV5-1 and TRBJ2-3): KAGVTQTPRYLIKTRGQQVTLSCSPISGHRSVSWYQQTPGQGLQFLFEYFSETQRNKGNFPGRFSGRQFSNSRSEMNVSTLELGDSALYLCASSRGQTDTDTQYFGPGTRLTVL.

Of note for this clone: The CDR3 end is not reached by the read, which stops 3 residues before it; the germline J gene fills it in. The chain has TRBV7-6 and TRBJ1-2; 7 bases agree with TRBD1. Germline CDR1 is SGHVS and CDR2 is FNYEAQ. The length of the CDR3 is 15 residues. The covered CDR3 bases are TGTGCCAGCAGCTATCAGGGGGTGGGCTACAATGAC. The encoded protein is CASSYQGVGYND. The whole CDR3 protein is CASSYQGVGYNDYTF.

With respect to this clone: The CDR3 goes on 3 residues after the read ends, and that part is filled in from the germline J gene. This chain uses TRBV7-3 with TRBJ1-1; TRBD1 aligns across 8 bases. The germline CDR1 and CDR2 sequences are SGHTA and FQGTGA. The CDR3 covers 15 residues. The sequenced part of the CDR3 DNA is TGTGCCAGCAGCTTAAACCCGGGCGGACAGGGCGAA. It translates to CASSLNPGGQGE. The entire CDR3 protein reads CASSLNPGGQGEAFF. Supplemented by reference TRBV7-3 and TRBJ1-1, the full variable domain reads GAGVSQTPSNKVTEKGKYVELRCDPISGHTALYWYRQSLGQGPEFLIYFQGTGAADDSGLPNDRFFAVRPEGSVSTLKIQRTERGDSAVYLCASSLNPGGQGEAFFGQGTRLTVV.

With respect to this clone: The missing CDR3 end, 3 residues past where the read stops, is filled in from the germline J gene. The V call is TRBV5-1, the J call TRBJ1-1; 12 bases line up with TRBD1. The trim removed 2 bases at V and 5 bases at J, leaving 4 bases unmatched. The CDR3 runs to 15 residues. Germline-derived CDR1 and CDR2 are SGHRS and YFSETQ. CDR3 sequence: CASSFRGQGATEAFF. The sequenced CDR3 bases are TGCGCCAGCAGCTTCCGGGGACAGGGGGCGACTGAA.

As to this clone: The read stops 3 residues short of the end of the CDR3; the missing end is completed from the germline J gene. The chain combines TRBV5-8 with TRBJ2-3, with D possibly TRBD2 on 6 matching bases. CDR1 and CDR2 from the germline V gene are SGHTS and YDEGEE. This CDR3 spans 12 amino acids. The CDR3 DNA, read in part, is TGTGCCAGCAGCTTGGCAGGAGGGACG. This gives the protein CASSLAGGT. The entire CDR3 reads CASSLAGGTQYF. The full variable domain, completed using reference TRBV5-8 and TRBJ2-3, is EAGVTQSPTHLIKTRGQQATLRCSPISGHTSVYWYQQALGLGLQFLLWYDEGEERNRGNFPPRFSGRQFPNYSSELNVNALELEDSALYLCASSLAGGTQYFGPGTRLTVL.

About this clone itself: The sequenced fragment ends 3 residues before the CDR3 boundary, so the rest is inferred from the germline J gene. The chain carries TRBV29-1 and TRBJ2-4, with TRBD1 matching 10 bases. CDR1 and CDR2 (germline): SQVTM, ANQGSEA. The CDR3 runs to 15 residues. The CDR3 loop reads CSVGQGAGVSETQYF. The sequenced CDR3 bases are TGCAGCGTTGGACAGGGGGCAGGTGTTTCGGAGACT.

A remark on this clone: The read ends 3 residues shy of where the CDR3 ends; the end is completed using the germline J gene. The chain uses TRBV6-1 and TRBJ1-2; D is ambiguous. Germline lookup yields CDR1 MNHNS and CDR2 SASEGT. The CDR3 sequence is 12 residues long. The chain's CDR3 is CASSALPDTYTF. The covered CDR3 bases are TGTGCCAGCAGTGCTCTCCCAGATACC.

In the case of this clone: The read ends 3 residues before the CDR3 terminus; that terminus is restored from the germline J gene. The gene calls are TRBV2 and TRBJ1-2; D possibly corresponds to TRBD1 (6 bases). Germline CDR1 and CDR2: SNHLY and FYNNEI. This CDR3 is built from 14 residues. The part of the CDR3 DNA that was read is TGTGCCAGCAGAAGGCCGGCAGGGGCCTACGAC. Translation gives CASRRPAGAYD. The entire CDR3 protein is CASRRPAGAYDYTF.

This clone is medium-sized by frequency. The sequenced part of the CDR3 DNA is TGCAGCGTTGTCCCGGACAGTTCCTACGAG. Protein sequence: CSVVPDSSYE. The entire CDR3 is CSVVPDSSYEQYF. The genes are TRBV29-1 and TRBJ2-7; D might be TRBD1 (6 bases). The read stops 3 residues short of the end of the CDR3; the missing end is completed from the germline J gene. The germline V gene has CDR1 SQVTM and CDR2 ANQGSEA. This CDR3 region has 13 residues. Trimming left V 4 bases short and J 1 base short, with 11 bases between.

To note about this clone: The read terminates 3 residues before the CDR3 end, so the remaining end is supplied by the germline J gene. The chain recombines TRBV20-1 with TRBJ2-1; 8 bases fit TRBD2. CDR3 size: 14 residues. CDR1 DFQATT and CDR2 SNEGSKA come from the germline V gene (reference sequence). V was pared by 4 bases and J by 8 bases, with 10 bases of the junction left unmatched. This chain's CDR3 is CSANRGGSRDEQFF. CDR3 DNA (partial): TGCAGTGCTAACCGGGGGGGGTCCCGCGATGAG.